Included here is one T cell receptor beta chain sequence, with context. Antigen: not known. The data were taken from a study of cytomegalovirus exposure and HLA in healthy donors. Study-level findings and limits: Later work associated roughly 17,000 TCR beta sequences with HLA alleles at 0.05 false discovery rate. Certain sequence variants were highly shared and formed a cluster, and this cluster was likely a sequencing artifact.

The CDR3 is made up of 14 amino acids. The V end lost 7 bases, the J end lost 0 bases, and 9 bases lay between the germline ends. Germline lookup yields CDR1 MGHDK and CDR2 SYGVNS. The PCR employed 60 Vbeta primers together with 13 Jbeta primers. Here immunoSEQ multiplex PCR was the method, and the copy in TCRdb shows in-frame clones only, minus some. The table has roughly 200,000 clones, 75% to 90% seen once; the top ten hold under 1.2%. This TCR was sampled from a boy under 10 years old in good health and CMV-seronegative. The chain is built from TRBV25-1 and TRBJ1-4; D uncertain. The sample taken for sequencing was PBMCs. CDR3 in DNA: TGTGCCAGCACCGATACAACAACTAATGAAAAACTGTTTTTT. Translating gives CASTDTTTNEKLFF.